The 28 T cell receptor beta chains given below trace back to one sample, sequenced in a study of monozygotic twins with inflammatory bowel disease. With the 5' RACE reads reprocessed, TCRdb shows one record per CDR3 protein and no DNA. The repertoire table contains 350,000 to 550,000 distinct CDR3 sequences. Sequenced input: blood. The receptors stem from a human donor with ulcerative colitis or Crohn's disease, or a healthy co-twin of an affected twin (not recorded which).

The chain carries TRBV10-3 and TRBJ1-3. CDR3 length: 14 residues. The germline gives CDR1 ENHRY, CDR2 SYGVKD. The CDR3 protein is CAISTPSSGNTIYF.

The chain has TRBV28 and TRBJ2-3; the D call of TRBD2 rests on TCRdb alone, since no DNA is present to check it. CDR3 length: 15 residues. Germline V gives CDR1 MDHEN, CDR2 SYDVKM. CDR3: CASIKREKRTDTQYF.

The rearrangement links TRBV12-3 or TRBV12-4 to TRBJ2-1; TCRdb picks TRBD2, but there is no DNA to check that call. The CDR3 has 18 amino acids. The CDR3 loop is CASSFPGLAGGTYNEQFF.

The rearrangement uses TRBV6-1 and TRBJ2-5; TCRdb reports TRBD2, a call that lacks DNA to check it against. There are 15 residues in the CDR3. From germline, CDR1 is MNHNS and CDR2 SASEGT. The CDR3 loop is CASTEKRVQQETQYF.

The chain carries TRBV19 and TRBJ2-3; TCRdb's D call, TRBD2, is unchecked because there is no DNA. Germline V gene lookup returns CDR1 LNHDA and CDR2 SQIVND (reference sequence). The CDR3 has 14 amino acids. Here the CDR3 reads CASKSSGYTDTQYF.

This chain connects TRBV9 to TRBJ2-1. CDR3 size: 14 residues. Per germline, CDR1 SGDLS and CDR2 YYNGEE. The CDR3 sequence: CASSTEVGYNEQFF.

V gene TRBV6-1 combines with J gene TRBJ1-5; TCRdb returns TRBD1, unconfirmable since there is no DNA. The CDR3 contains 15 residues. Germline values: CDR1 MNHNS, CDR2 SASEGT. CDR3 protein: CASSRGGTGNQPQHF.

The chain uses TRBV15 and TRBJ2-1; TCRdb's D call, TRBD1, is unchecked because there is no DNA. The CDR3 runs to 13 residues. Looked up from germline, CDR1 is LNHNV and CDR2 is YYDKDF (reference sequence). The CDR3 region is CATSVTGSTEQFF.

The chain recombines TRBV7-9 with TRBJ2-3; TCRdb's assignment of TRBD2 cannot be checked, as there is no DNA. The CDR3 sequence is 14 residues long. CDR1 and CDR2 (germline): SEHNR, FQNEAQ (reference sequence). The CDR3 here is CASSLSGSSDTQYF.

This CDR3 is CASSQSGAKNIQYF. V is TRBV3-1 and J is TRBJ2-4. In germline, CDR1 is LGHDT, CDR2 YNNKEL (reference sequence). The CDR3 has 14 amino acids.

J is TRBJ2-1 and V is TRBV4-1. Germline CDR1 MGHRA, CDR2 YSYEKL. This CDR3 is 14 amino acids long. The CDR3 reads CASSPGVGLNEQFF.

This chain's CDR3 is CSVERDREVGNEQFF. The rearrangement links TRBV29-1 to TRBJ2-1; TCRdb outputs TRBD1, but without DNA this stays unchecked. In germline, CDR1 is SQVTM, CDR2 ANQGSEA. The CDR3 has 15 residues.

J is TRBJ2-5 and V is TRBV18. Germline CDR1 KGHSH, CDR2 LQKENI. The CDR3 is made up of 13 amino acids. CDR3 amino acids: CASSPPVQETQYF.

The V gene is TRBV20-1, the J gene TRBJ1-6. The CDR3 totals 15 residues. Per the germline V gene, CDR1 is DFQATT and CDR2 is SNEGSKA (reference sequence). CDR3 sequence reads: CSAPSGGPYNSPLHF.

J is TRBJ2-7 and V is TRBV30; TCRdb's D call, TRBD2, is unchecked because there is no DNA. The germline CDR1 and CDR2 sequences are GTSNPN and SVGIG (reference sequence). The CDR3 totals 15 residues. CDR3 amino acids: CAWRALLAGNYEQYF.

V usage is TRBV7-9 and J usage is TRBJ1-1; TCRdb's D call of TRBD1 is untestable without DNA. There are 14 residues in the CDR3. From germline, CDR1 is SEHNR and CDR2 FQNEAQ (reference sequence). The CDR3 reads CASSSLQGDTETFF.

This rearrangement joins TRBV12-3 or TRBV12-4 to TRBJ2-5; checking the TCRdb D call of TRBD2 is not possible without DNA. There are 14 residues in the CDR3. The CDR3 here is CASRWAGGPETQYF.

CDR3 protein: CTSSLAQTVDNEQFF. The chain uses TRBV11-1 and TRBJ2-1. The CDR3 is 15 amino acids. CDR1 and CDR2 (germline): SGHAT, FQDESV (reference sequence). The full variable domain, with the rest looked up from reference TRBV11-1 and TRBJ2-1, is EAEVAQSPRYKITEKSQAVAFWCDPISGHATLYWYRQILGQGPELLVQFQDESVVDDSQLPKDRFSAERLKGVDSTLKIQPAELGDSAMYLCTSSLAQTVDNEQFFGPGTRLTVL.

V gene TRBV24-1 combines with J gene TRBJ2-1; TCRdb's D gene call, TRBD1, goes unchecked for lack of DNA. The length of the CDR3 is 17 residues. From germline, CDR1 is KGHDR and CDR2 SFDVKD. CDR3 loop: CATSDPGRFSSYNEQFF.

The V call is TRBV14, the J call TRBJ2-1; TCRdb's D gene call, TRBD2, goes unchecked for lack of DNA. Germline CDR1 is SGHDN and CDR2 is FVKESK. The CDR3 is made up of 15 amino acids. This chain's CDR3 is CASSQQAGGQSEQFF. Using reference TRBV14 and TRBJ2-1 for the parts outside the CDR3, the full variable domain is EAGVTQFPSHSVIEKGQTVTLRCDPISGHDNLYWYRRVMGKEIKFLLHFVKESKQDESGMPNNRFLAERTGGTYSTLKVQPAELEDSGVYFCASSQQAGGQSEQFFGPGTRLTVL.

The chain uses TRBV5-8 and TRBJ2-3; TCRdb names TRBD1, which stays unverified in the absence of DNA. The CDR3 loop spans 14 amino acids. Germline assignment: CDR1 SGHTS and CDR2 YDEGEE. CDR3 protein: CASSLGSPYDTQYF.

The chain couples TRBV7-3 to TRBJ2-3; TCRdb names TRBD2, which stays unverified in the absence of DNA. The CDR3 consists of 15 residues. Looked up from germline, CDR1 is SGHTA and CDR2 is FQGTGA. CDR3 loop: CASSPIGGGTDTQYF. The full variable domain, its missing parts supplied by reference TRBV7-3 and TRBJ2-3, is GAGVSQTPSNKVTEKGKYVELRCDPISGHTALYWYRQSLGQGPEFLIYFQGTGAADDSGLPNDRFFAVRPEGSVSTLKIQRTERGDSAVYLCASSPIGGGTDTQYFGPGTRLTVL.

The rearrangement joins TRBV12-3 or TRBV12-4 to TRBJ2-1; as DNA is missing, the TRBD2 call by TCRdb cannot be tested. The CDR3 is made up of 14 amino acids. The CDR3 region is CASSSPLEWDEQFF.

The chain uses TRBV2 and TRBJ2-5; the TRBD1 assignment by TCRdb is unverifiable without DNA. The V gene's germline CDR1 is SNHLY and CDR2 FYNNEI. The CDR3 runs to 17 residues. The CDR3 loop reads CASSEGRAPTHQETQYF. The complete variable domain, with remaining parts taken from reference TRBV2 and TRBJ2-5, reads EPEVTQTPSHQVTQMGQEVILRCVPISNHLYFYWYRQILGQKVEFLVSFYNNEISEKSEIFDDQFSVERPDGSNFTLKIRSTKLEDSAMYFCASSEGRAPTHQETQYFGPGTRLLVL.

This chain uses TRBV15 with TRBJ2-5; TCRdb returns TRBD1, unconfirmable since there is no DNA. Looked up from germline, CDR1 is LNHNV and CDR2 is YYDKDF (reference sequence). The CDR3 contains 13 residues. CDR3 region: CATSSETPGTQYF.

V is TRBV20-1 and J is TRBJ2-5; absent DNA, TCRdb's TRBD2 call cannot be checked. CDR1 and CDR2 (germline): DFQATT, SNEGSKA (reference sequence). The CDR3 has 13 residues. The CDR3 is CSALGLAEETQYF.

This sequence joins TRBV11-2 and TRBJ2-3; TCRdb reports TRBD2, a call that lacks DNA to check it against. The germline CDR1 and CDR2 sequences are SGHAT and FQNNGV. CDR3 size: 12 residues. The CDR3 reads CASSDSGGRQYF. Full variable domain (rest looked up from reference TRBV11-2 and TRBJ2-3): EAGVAQSPRYKIIEKRQSVAFWCNPISGHATLYWYQQILGQGPKLLIQFQNNGVVDDSQLPKDRFSAERLKGVDSTLKIQPAKLEDSAVYLCASSDSGGRQYFGPGTRLTVL.

The CDR3 loop is CASSTVAGGLNEQFF. The V gene is TRBV19, the J gene TRBJ2-1; TCRdb selects TRBD2, and the lack of DNA leaves this call unchecked. The CDR3 sequence is 15 residues long. Germline CDR1 LNHDA, CDR2 SQIVND (reference sequence).